This TCR beta chain was retrieved from a study of cytomegalovirus exposure and HLA in healthy donors. Study results and caveats: It was confirmed in vitro that a few of the CMV-associated chains were specific for CMV antigens.

13 Jbeta primers and 60 Vbeta primers were used for the PCR. Libraries were prepared by immunoSEQ multiplex PCR; TCRdb keeps only in-frame clonotypes and omits some of them. The sample consists of fewer than 200,000 clones, approximately 72% of them appearing once. Turning to this clone: Its antigen is as yet unknown.

The receptor's source is a human donor in good health. The sequenced material came from PBMCs.

The CDR3 DNA reads TGTGCCAGCAGCTTGGGGGGGCATGATAACAATGAGCAGTTCTTC. Its protein product is CASSLGGHDNNEQFF. The chain is built from TRBV7-2 and TRBJ2-1; a weak D match, TRBD2 (7 bases). Germline-derived CDR1 and CDR2 are SGHTA and FQGNSA. This CDR3 is 15 amino acids long. The V end was cut by 3 bases, the J end by 5 bases, with 14 bases between.